The next 11 T cell receptor beta chains were all read from a single sample in a study of cytomegalovirus exposure and HLA in healthy donors. The PCR contained 60 Vbeta and 13 Jbeta primers. Generated by immunoSEQ multiplex PCR, the TCRdb table keeps only in-frame clones and is missing some. This table has about 94,000 clones, roughly 77% appearing once. The sequenced sample was PBMCs. The receptor source for this set is a human donor in good health.

The chain combines TRBV28 with TRBJ2-5, with 10 bases identical to TRBD2. J lost 3 bases, V lost 4 bases, and 11 bases had no gene match. The CDR3 totals 17 residues. Germline CDR1 is MDHEN and CDR2 is SYDVKM. CDR3 sequence: CASSSGRGLAGEETQYF. In nucleotides, the CDR3 is TGTGCCAGCAGTTCGGGGAGGGGGCTAGCGGGAGAAGAGACCCAGTACTTC. The entire variable domain, with the rest obtained from reference TRBV28 and TRBJ2-5, is as follows: DVKVTQSSRYLVKRTGEKVFLECVQDMDHENMFWYRQDPGLGLRLIYFSYDVKMKEKGDIPEGYSVSREKKERFSLILESASTNQTSMYLCASSSGRGLAGEETQYFGPGTRLLVL.

This clone was seen only a few times. Other DNA sequences of this sample code for an identical CDR3. The gene calls are TRBV7-2 and TRBJ1-5; tentatively, D is TRBD1 (6 bases). The CDR3 contains 15 residues. The V end was cut by 2 bases, the J end by 1 base, with 9 bases between. Germline V gene data show CDR1 as SGHTA and CDR2 as FQGNSA. The CDR3 loop is CASSLTQGSNQPQHF. CDR3 coding DNA: TGTGCCAGCAGCTTAACACAGGGAAGCAATCAGCCCCAGCATTTT.

CDR3 nucleotides: TGTGCCAGCAGCGCGACTAGCGGGAAAGTTGCCGAGCAGTACTTC. It encodes CASSATSGKVAEQYF. The V and J genes are TRBV21-1 and TRBJ2-7; the table's D call, TRBD2, has no DNA check behind it. TRBV21-1 is a recognized pseudogene. The CDR3 is 15 amino acids.

The chain employs TRBV11-2 and TRBJ2-7, with 7 bases fitting TRBD1. Germline V gene sequence: CDR1 SGHAT, CDR2 FQNNGV. Trimming removed 9 bases from V and 4 bases from J; junction bases left unmatched: 12. The CDR3 is made up of 14 amino acids. The CDR3 sequence is CASSRQGALYEQYF. The CDR3 nucleotides are TGTGCCAGTTCGCGACAGGGCGCACTATACGAGCAGTACTTC. The variable domain in full, completed from reference TRBV11-2 and TRBJ2-7, reads EAGVAQSPRYKIIEKRQSVAFWCNPISGHATLYWYQQILGQGPKLLIQFQNNGVVDDSQLPKDRFSAERLKGVDSTLKIQPAKLEDSAVYLCASSRQGALYEQYFGPGTRLTVT.

This clone was recorded a few times. This chain joins TRBV6-6 and TRBJ2-5; 7 bases are shared with TRBD2. Germline loops: CDR1 MNHNY, CDR2 SVGAGI (reference sequence). The J segment lost 5 bases and the V segment lost 2 bases, leaving 5 bases of the junction unmatched. The CDR3 is 14 residues long. CDR3 sequence reads: CASSYGGGSETQYF. The CDR3 DNA follows: TGTGCCAGCAGTTACGGGGGGGGAAGCGAGACCCAGTACTTC.

V is TRBV21-1 and J is TRBJ2-7; the table's D gene call, TRBD2, was not cross checked with the DNA. TRBV21-1 represents a pseudogene. CDR3 length: 17 amino acids. Written as DNA, the CDR3 is TGTGCCAGCAGCAAAGGGGGCGGAGGGAGGGGATCCTACGAGCAGTACTTC. Translated, it gives CASSKGGGGRGSYEQYF.

The chain links TRBV21-1 to TRBJ2-4; the table assigns TRBD2, which was not confirmed against the DNA. TRBV21-1 is an annotated pseudogene. This CDR3 spans 20 amino acids. The CDR3 DNA reads TGTGCCAGCAGCAAAATGGGGCGGGAGGGTAGTTCTAGAGCCAAAAACATTCAGTACTTC. This translates into CASSKMGREGSSRAKNIQYF.

This clone has a single count. The gene calls are TRBV5-1 and TRBJ1-2; D possibly corresponds to TRBD1 (6 bases). Germline lookup yields CDR1 SGHRS and CDR2 YFSETQ. This CDR3 comprises 13 residues. The ends were cut back, 4 bases at V and 2 bases at J, with 9 bases in the middle. This CDR3 is CASSAGTNYGYTF. The CDR3 DNA reads TGCGCCAGCAGCGCCGGGACAAACTATGGCTACACCTTC.

The chain links TRBV5-8 to TRBJ1-5; D unclear. The CDR3 covers 16 residues. Germline loops: CDR1 SGHTS, CDR2 YDEGEE. V was trimmed by 0 bases and J by 0 bases, leaving 10 bases between them. The CDR3: CASSLGTGISNQPQHF. CDR3 coding DNA: TGTGCCAGCAGCTTGGGTACGGGGATTAGCAATCAGCCCCAGCATTTT. The whole variable domain, remainder taken from reference TRBV5-8 and TRBJ1-5, is EAGVTQSPTHLIKTRGQQATLRCSPISGHTSVYWYQQALGLGLQFLLWYDEGEERNRGNFPPRFSGRQFPNYSSELNVNALELEDSALYLCASSLGTGISNQPQHFGDGTRLSIL.

V usage is TRBV5-3 and J usage is TRBJ1-3; TRBD1 matches at 8 bases. TRBV5-3 is classed as an ORF, of uncertain function. V was clipped by 0 bases and J by 0 bases; unmatched bases: 8. This CDR3 is 18 amino acids long. DNA of the CDR3: TGTGCCAGAAGCTTGGGACAGGGGAGGGCTAGCTCTGGAAACACCATATATTTT. It encodes CARSLGQGRASSGNTIYF.

This clone has just a few counts. This chain joins TRBV9 and TRBJ1-1, with D perhaps matching TRBD1 (6 bases). The CDR3 loop spans 14 amino acids. Trimming removed 4 bases at V and 1 base at J, with 11 bases between. Germline loops: CDR1 SGDLS, CDR2 YYNGEE. CDR3 sequence reads: CASSPKQGNTEAFF. DNA of the CDR3: TGTGCCAGCAGCCCAAAACAGGGGAACACTGAAGCTTTCTTT.